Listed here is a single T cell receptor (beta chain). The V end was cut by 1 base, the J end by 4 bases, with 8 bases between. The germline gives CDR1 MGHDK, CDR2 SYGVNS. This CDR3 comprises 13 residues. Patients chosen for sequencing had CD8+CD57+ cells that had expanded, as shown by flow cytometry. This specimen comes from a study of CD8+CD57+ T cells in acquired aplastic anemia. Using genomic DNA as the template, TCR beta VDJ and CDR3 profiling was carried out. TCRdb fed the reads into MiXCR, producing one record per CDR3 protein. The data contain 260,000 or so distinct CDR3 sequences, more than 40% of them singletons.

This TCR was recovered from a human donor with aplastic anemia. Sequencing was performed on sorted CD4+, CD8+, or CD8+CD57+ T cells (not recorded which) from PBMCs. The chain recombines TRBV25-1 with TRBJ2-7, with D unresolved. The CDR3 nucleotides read TGTGCCAGCAGTGAATTGGAGATATACGAGCAGTACTTC. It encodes CASSELEIYEQYF.